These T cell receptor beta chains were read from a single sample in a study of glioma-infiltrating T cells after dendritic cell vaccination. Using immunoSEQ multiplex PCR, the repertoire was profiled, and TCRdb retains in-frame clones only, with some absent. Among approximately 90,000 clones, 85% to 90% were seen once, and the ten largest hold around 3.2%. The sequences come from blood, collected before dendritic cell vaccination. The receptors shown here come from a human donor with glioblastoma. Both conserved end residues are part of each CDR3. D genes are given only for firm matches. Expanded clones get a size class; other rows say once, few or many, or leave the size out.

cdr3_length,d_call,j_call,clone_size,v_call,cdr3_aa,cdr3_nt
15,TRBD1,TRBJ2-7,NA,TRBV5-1,CASSPTGTVSYEQYF,TGCGCCAGCAGCCCCACCGGGACAGTGTCCTACGAGCAGTACTTC
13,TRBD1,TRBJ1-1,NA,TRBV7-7,CASSAGQGAEAFF,TGTGCCAGCAGCGCCGGACAGGGGGCTGAAGCTTTCTTT
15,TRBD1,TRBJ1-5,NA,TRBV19,CASSGTAFSNQPQHF,TGTGCCAGTAGTGGGACAGCGTTTAGCAATCAGCCCCAGCATTTT
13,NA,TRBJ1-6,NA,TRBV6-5,CASSSGFGSPLHF,TGTGCCAGCAGTTCAGGCTTTGGTTCACCCCTCCACTTT
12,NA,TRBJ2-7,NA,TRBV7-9,CASRHDSYEQYF,TGTGCCAGCAGACACGACAGCTACGAGCAGTACTTC
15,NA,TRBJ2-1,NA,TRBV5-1,CASSLGLSSNNEQFF,TGCGCCAGCAGCTTGGGGCTATCTAGCAACAATGAGCAGTTCTTC
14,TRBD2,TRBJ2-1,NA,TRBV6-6,CASSPRTSYNEQFF,TGTGCCAGCAGCCCGAGGACTAGCTACAATGAGCAGTTCTTC
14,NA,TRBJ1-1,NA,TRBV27,CASSLRLGNTEAFF,TGTGCCAGCAGTTTAAGACTGGGGAACACTGAAGCTTTCTTT
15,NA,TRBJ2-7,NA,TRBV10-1,CASKRTRRFSYEQYF,TGCGCCAGTAAACGTACTAGGCGGTTCTCCTACGAGCAGTACTTC
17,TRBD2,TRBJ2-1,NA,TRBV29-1,CSVEGAPSGYSYNEQFF,TGCAGCGTTGAAGGGGCGCCTAGCGGGTACTCCTACAATGAGCAGTTCTTC
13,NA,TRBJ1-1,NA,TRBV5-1,CASSRGGSTEAFF,TGCGCCAGCAGCCGGGGGGGGAGCACTGAAGCTTTCTTT
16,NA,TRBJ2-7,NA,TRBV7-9,CASSLAWGEIAYEQYF,TGTGCCAGCAGCCTCGCCTGGGGGGAAATCGCCTACGAGCAGTACTTC
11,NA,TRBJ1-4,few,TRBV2,CASSVVVELFF,TGTGCCAGCAGTGTAGTCGTAGAACTGTTTTTT
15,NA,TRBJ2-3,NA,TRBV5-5,CASSPMRRRADTQYF,TGTGCCAGCAGCCCCATGAGGAGGAGAGCAGATACGCAGTATTTT
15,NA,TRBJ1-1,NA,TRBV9,CASSVAGGVNTEAFF,TGTGCCAGCAGCGTAGCGGGAGGTGTGAACACTGAAGCTTTCTTT
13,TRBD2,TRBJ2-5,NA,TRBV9,CASSGGVLAAQYF,TGTGCCAGCAGCGGAGGGGTGCTAGCGGCCCAGTACTTC
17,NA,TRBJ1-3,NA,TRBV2,CASSWPLDGLSGNTIYF,TGTGCCAGCAGCTGGCCCCTCGACGGACTCTCTGGAAACACCATATATTTT
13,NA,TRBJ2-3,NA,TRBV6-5,CASTRDLTDTQYF,TGTGCCAGCACCAGGGATCTCACAGATACGCAGTATTTT
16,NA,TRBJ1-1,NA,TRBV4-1,CASSQDWYRANTEAFF,TGCGCCAGCAGCCAAGATTGGTACAGGGCAAACACTGAAGCTTTCTTT
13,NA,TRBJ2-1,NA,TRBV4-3,CASSQDRWGEQFF,TGCGCCAGCAGCCAAGATCGTTGGGGCGAGCAGTTCTTC
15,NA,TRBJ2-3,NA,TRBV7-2,CASSYSRLRADTQYF,TGTGCCAGCAGTTATAGCCGGCTGAGAGCCGATACGCAGTATTTT
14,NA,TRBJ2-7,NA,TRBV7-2,CASSPYGQNYEQYF,TGTGCCAGCAGCCCTTACGGACAGAACTACGAGCAGTACTTC
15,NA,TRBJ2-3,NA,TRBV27,CASTTLSGGVNTQYF,TGTGCCAGCACCACCCTTTCTGGGGGCGTAAATACGCAGTATTTT
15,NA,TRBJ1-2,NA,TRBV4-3,CASSPPDVFSGGYTF,TGCGCCAGCAGCCCTCCCGACGTATTTTCCGGGGGCTACACCTTC
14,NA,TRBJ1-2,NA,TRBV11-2,CASSLSETKGGYTF,TGTGCCAGCAGCTTGTCCGAGACAAAAGGTGGCTACACCTTC
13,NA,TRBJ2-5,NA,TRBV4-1,CASSQRGYETQYF,TGCGCCAGCAGCCAAAGAGGGTATGAGACCCAGTACTTC
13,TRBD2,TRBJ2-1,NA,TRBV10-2,CASSVAGMYEQFF,TGCGCCAGCAGTGTAGCGGGGATGTATGAGCAGTTCTTC
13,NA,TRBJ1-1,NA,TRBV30,CAWATGFFAEAFF,TGTGCCTGGGCCACAGGGTTTTTCGCTGAAGCTTTCTTT